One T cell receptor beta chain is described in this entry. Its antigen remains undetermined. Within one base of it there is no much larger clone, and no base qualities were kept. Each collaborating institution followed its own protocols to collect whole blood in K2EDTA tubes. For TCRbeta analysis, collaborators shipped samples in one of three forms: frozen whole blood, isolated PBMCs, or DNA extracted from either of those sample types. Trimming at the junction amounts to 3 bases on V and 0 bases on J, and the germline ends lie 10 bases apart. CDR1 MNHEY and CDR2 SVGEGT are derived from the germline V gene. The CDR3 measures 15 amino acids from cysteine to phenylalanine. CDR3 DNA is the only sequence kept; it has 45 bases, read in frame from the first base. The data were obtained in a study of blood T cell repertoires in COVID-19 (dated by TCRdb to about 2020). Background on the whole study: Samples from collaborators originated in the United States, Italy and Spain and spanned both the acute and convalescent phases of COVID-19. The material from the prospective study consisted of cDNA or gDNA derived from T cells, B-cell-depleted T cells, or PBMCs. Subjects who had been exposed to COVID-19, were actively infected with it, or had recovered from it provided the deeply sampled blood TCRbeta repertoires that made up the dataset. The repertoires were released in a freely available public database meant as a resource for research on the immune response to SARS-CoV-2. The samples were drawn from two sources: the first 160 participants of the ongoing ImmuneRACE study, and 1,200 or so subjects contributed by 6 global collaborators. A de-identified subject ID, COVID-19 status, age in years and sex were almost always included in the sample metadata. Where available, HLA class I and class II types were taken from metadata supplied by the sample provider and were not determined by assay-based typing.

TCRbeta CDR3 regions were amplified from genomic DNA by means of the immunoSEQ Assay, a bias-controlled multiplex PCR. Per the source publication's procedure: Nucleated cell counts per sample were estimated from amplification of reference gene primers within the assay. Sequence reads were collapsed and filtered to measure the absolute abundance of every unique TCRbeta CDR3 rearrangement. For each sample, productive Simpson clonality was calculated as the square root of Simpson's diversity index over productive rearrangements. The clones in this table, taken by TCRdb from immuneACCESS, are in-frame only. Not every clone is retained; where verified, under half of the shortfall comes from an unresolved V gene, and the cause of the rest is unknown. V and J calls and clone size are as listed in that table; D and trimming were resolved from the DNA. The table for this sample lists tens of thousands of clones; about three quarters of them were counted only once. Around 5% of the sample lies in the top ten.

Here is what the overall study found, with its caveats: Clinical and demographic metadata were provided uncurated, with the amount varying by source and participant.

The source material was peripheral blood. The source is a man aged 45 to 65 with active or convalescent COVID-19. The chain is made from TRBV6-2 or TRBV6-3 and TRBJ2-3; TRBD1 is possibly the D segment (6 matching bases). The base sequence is TGTGCCAGCAGTTATGGGGGCGTAAGCACAGATACGCAGTATTTT. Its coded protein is CASSYGGVSTDTQYF.